This passage covers 15 T cell receptor beta chains from one sample sequenced in a study of T cells after yellow fever vaccination. TCRdb ran MiXCR on the 5' RACE reads and lists one entry per CDR3 protein. The sample carries 200,000 to 300,000 distinct CDR3 sequences, around 13% recorded once. The sequenced sample was CD4+ T cells sorted from PBMCs, obtained 45 days after the yellow fever booster vaccination. The receptors stem from a man aged 25 to 40 who received the YFV17D yellow fever vaccine.

This clonotype was seen only a few times. This chain links TRBV24-1 with TRBJ2-5; TRBD1 aligns across 8 bases. Trimming removed 4 bases from V and 5 bases from J; junction bases left unmatched: 8. This CDR3 has 15 amino acids. Germline CDR1 is KGHDR and CDR2 is SFDVKD. This CDR3 reads CATSDPGQGEETQYF. CDR3 coding DNA: TGTGCCACCAGTGACCCCGGACAGGGCGAGGAGACCCAGTACTTC.

This clonotype occurred a few times. V gene TRBV10-2 combines with J gene TRBJ2-7; TRBD2 matches 10 bases. J gave up 6 bases and V 0 bases, and 11 bases lay outside the gene matches. The germline V gene has CDR1 WSHSY and CDR2 SAAADI. This CDR3 is 17 amino acids long. The DNA for the CDR3 is TGCGCCAGCAGTGAGTCGAGGAGCGGGAGGGCCCTCGGCGAGCAGTACTTC. This encodes CASSESRSGRALGEQYF.

Only a few counts were recorded for this clonotype. This rearrangement joins TRBV30 to TRBJ2-5; 8 bases agree with TRBD1. Germline V gives CDR1 GTSNPN, CDR2 SVGIG (reference sequence). J gave up 1 base and V 4 bases, and 5 bases lay outside the gene matches. The CDR3 contains 14 residues. The DNA of the CDR3 is TGTGCCTGGAAACGACAGGGGACCCAAGAGACCCAGTACTTC. This encodes CAWKRQGTQETQYF.

The V call is TRBV4-2, the J call TRBJ2-3; 10 bases map to TRBD2. V shed 5 bases, J shed 7 bases, and the junction held 12 bases outside the gene matches. From germline, CDR1 is LGHNA and CDR2 YNFKEQ. The CDR3 runs 16 residues. CDR3 in amino acids: CASSTRGSGRIHTQYF. The DNA for the CDR3 is TGTGCCAGCAGCACGAGGGGTAGCGGGAGGATCCATACGCAGTATTTT.

The chain recombines TRBV2 with TRBJ2-7; TRBD1 is a possible D gene (6 bases). CDR1 and CDR2 (germline): SNHLY, FYNNEI. With 6 bases removed from V and 6 bases from J, the gap between germline ends came to 15 bases. This CDR3 has 13 residues. DNA for the CDR3: TGTGCCAGCAGGGATACAGGGTTGAGCGAGCAGTACTTC. Its translation is CASRDTGLSEQYF.

The sample holds a few counts of this clonotype. The CDR3 sequence: CASQGGASEYEQYF. CDR3 coding DNA: TGTGCCAGCCAAGGGGGGGCTAGCGAGTACGAGCAGTACTTC. The J gene is TRBJ2-7, the V gene TRBV3-1; the D gene is possibly TRBD2 (7 bases). The germline gives CDR1 LGHDT, CDR2 YNNKEL (reference sequence). Trimming shortened V by 8 bases and J by 4 bases, and 18 bases separated the two germline ends. The CDR3 is made up of 14 amino acids.

This clonotype occurred a few times. The rearrangement joins TRBV7-2 to TRBJ1-5; tentative D call: TRBD1 (5 bases). Germline CDR1 is SGHTA and CDR2 is FQGNSA. V lost 4 bases and J lost 6, with 13 bases in between. The CDR3 totals 14 residues. CDR3 region: CASSSGTRSQPQHF. For the CDR3, the DNA is TGTGCCAGCAGCTCCGGGACGCGAAGTCAGCCCCAGCATTTT.

This clonotype was seen repeatedly, ten times or more. The V call is TRBV4-2, the J call TRBJ1-2, with unresolved D. Germline CDR1 is LGHNA and CDR2 is YNFKEQ. V was pared by 0 bases and J by 3 bases, with 5 bases between. The CDR3 runs to 13 residues. The CDR3 loop is CASSQEPDYGYTF. In nucleotides, the CDR3 is TGTGCCAGCAGCCAAGAACCAGACTATGGCTACACCTTC.

The rearrangement uses TRBV5-1 and TRBJ2-2, with 8 bases lining up with TRBD1. CDR3 size: 16 residues. The germline CDR1 and CDR2 sequences are SGHRS and YFSETQ. With 8 bases clipped from V and 3 bases from J, the junction kept 12 bases outside the gene matches. The CDR3 DNA reads as TGCGCCAGTGCAGGGGGCGACGTTCTGGACACCGGGGAGCTGTTTTTT. This sequence encodes CASAGGDVLDTGELFF. Full variable domain (outside the CDR3, taken from reference TRBV5-1 and TRBJ2-2): KAGVTQTPRYLIKTRGQQVTLSCSPISGHRSVSWYQQTPGQGLQFLFEYFSETQRNKGNFPGRFSGRQFSNSRSEMNVSTLELGDSALYLCASAGGDVLDTGELFFGEGSRLTVL.

This clonotype was observed a few times. The chain links TRBV6-5 to TRBJ1-4, with a weak D call TRBD1 (6 bases). This CDR3 region has 15 residues. Between the trimmed V and J ends, which lost 0 bases and 8 bases, there was a span of 13 bases. CDR1 and CDR2 (germline): MNHEY, SVGAGI. The DNA of the CDR3 is TGTGCCAGCAGTTACTCGGGCCGTAGGGGGGAAAAACTGTTTTTT. Amino acids: CASSYSGRRGEKLFF.

This clonotype was picked up a small number of times. At one boundary the junction diverges from the germline segment, which might be a read error. The chain uses TRBV5-6 and TRBJ2-3, with D uncertain. The CDR3 contains 13 residues. From germline, CDR1 is SGHDT and CDR2 YYEEEE. The CDR3 reads CASSLGQFAGYHF. The CDR3 DNA follows: TGTGCCAGCAGCTTGGGGCAGTTCGCCGGCTACCATTTT. The full variable domain, with the rest looked up from reference TRBV5-6 and TRBJ2-3, is DAGVTQSPTHLIKTRGQQVTLRCSPKSGHDTVSWYQQALGQGPQFIFQYYEEEERQRGNFPDRFSGHQFPNYSSELNVNALLLGDSALYLCASSLGQFAGYHFGPGTRLTVL.

The chain is built from TRBV5-6 and TRBJ2-3; TRBD1 matches at 11 bases. V was clipped by 4 bases and J by 3 bases; unmatched bases: 16. Germline CDR1 and CDR2: SGHDT and YYEEEE. This CDR3 spans 19 amino acids. CDR3 sequence reads: CASSHRKGLWDRGTDTQYF. The CDR3 nucleotides are TGTGCCAGCAGCCATAGGAAGGGACTTTGGGACAGGGGGACAGATACGCAGTATTTT.

This clonotype was seen more than once but under ten times. The gene calls are TRBV10-3 and TRBJ2-3; D remains ambiguous. CDR1 and CDR2 from the germline V gene are ENHRY and SYGVKD. The CDR3 consists of 10 residues. V lost 10 bases and J 6 bases, leaving 8 bases between the germline ends. CDR3 DNA sequence: TGTGCCACGGGTTATGATACGCAGTATTTT. It encodes CATGYDTQYF.

This chain connects TRBV7-6 to TRBJ2-5; D remains ambiguous. The CDR3 length is 14 residues. In germline, CDR1 is SGHVS, CDR2 FNYEAQ. Trimming left V 5 bases short and J 0 bases short, with 10 bases between. CDR3 coding DNA: TGTGCCAGCAGCCATACAATGAACCAAGAGACCCAGTACTTC. Translated, it gives CASSHTMNQETQYF.

J is TRBJ2-3 and V is TRBV6-5; a possible D gene is TRBD1 (6 bases). Germline V gene lookup returns CDR1 MNHEY and CDR2 SVGAGI. The length of the CDR3 is 15 residues. Trimming took off 4 bases at V and 0 bases at J, with 11 bases between the two ends. This CDR3 reads CASSFSGQSTDTQYF. The CDR3 DNA reads as TGTGCCAGCAGTTTCAGCGGACAGAGCACAGATACGCAGTATTTT.